The clone carrying this T cell receptor beta chain was counted a single time. This sample is part of a study of blood T cell repertoires in COVID-19. Generated by immunoSEQ multiplex PCR, the TCRdb table keeps only in-frame clones and is missing some. The table has around 120,000 clones, about 79% seen once. Trimming shortened V by 5 bases and J by 6 bases, and 13 bases separated the two germline ends. The CDR3 sequence is 13 residues long. Per germline, CDR1 KGHSH and CDR2 LQKENI. This rearrangement joins TRBV18 to TRBJ1-1; D is ambiguous. The TCR originated in an older man with acute or convalescent COVID-19. Sequencing used peripheral blood. The CDR3 DNA follows: TGTGCCAGCTCATCTGGAGTTACGTCTGAAGCTTTCTTT. This gives the protein CASSSGVTSEAFF.